This T cell receptor (beta chain) was sequenced during a study of blood T cell repertoires in COVID-19. Overall study: Both acute and convalescent COVID-19 samples were obtained from the United States, Italy and Spain. PBMCs, B-cell-depleted T cells, or T cells provided the cDNA or gDNA that made up the material.

Methods used by the authors: Amplifying reference gene primers gave estimates of nucleated cell counts. Profiling relied on immunoSEQ multiplex PCR, and the TCRdb table lists in-frame clones only, not all of them. V and J calls and clone size are those listed in that table; D and trimming were worked out from the DNA. The table has 120,000 or so clones, about four fifths seen once. This CDR3 region has 12 residues. Germline V gene sequence: CDR1 SNHLY, CDR2 FYNNEI. V shed 9 bases and J 1 base; nucleotides not matched to a gene: 0. The sequence came from a man older than 75 with active or convalescent COVID-19. The chain recombines TRBV2 with TRBJ2-3; 8 bases match TRBD1. What was sequenced was peripheral blood. CDR3 DNA: TGTGCCAGGGACAGGGGCACAGATACGCAGTATTTT. As protein: CARDRGTDTQYF.